These T cell receptor beta chains were read from a single sample in a study of T cell clones after liver transplantation. The table came from immunoSEQ multiplex PCR; TCRdb's copy has only in-frame clones and leaves some out. This table holds approximately 55,000 clones, roughly 74% found once. The sample consisted of CD4+ T cells from blood, taken approximately 54 months after liver transplant. The source of these receptors is a human patient who received a liver transplant. Some T cells may have originated in the graft donor. CDR3s include the opening cysteine and the closing phenylalanine or tryptophan. The order of the fields is J gene, clone size, V gene, D gene, CDR3 DNA, CDR3 protein. D genes are given only for firm matches. Clone size is given for some rows only: seen once, a few or many times, or a class if the clone is expanded.

J: TRBJ2-7; size: .; V: TRBV28; D: TRBD1; DNA: TGTGCCAGCAGAAAAGGGGACAGGAGCTCCTACGAGCAGTACTTC; CDR3: CASRKGDRSSYEQYF
J: TRBJ1-1; size: .; V: TRBV28; D: TRBD1; DNA: TGTGCCAGCAGAGCGCGCAGGGGGCTCGTCACTGAAGCTTTCTTT; CDR3: CASRARRGLVTEAFF
J: TRBJ2-7; size: .; V: TRBV2; D: .; DNA: TGTGCCAGCGGGTACAGCCCCTACGAGCAGTACTTC; CDR3: CASGYSPYEQYF
J: TRBJ2-7; size: .; V: TRBV30; D: TRBD2; DNA: TGTGCCTGGAGTGTAACTCTAGCGGGGCACGGCTCCTACGAGCAGTACTTC; CDR3: CAWSVTLAGHGSYEQYF
J: TRBJ2-1; size: few; V: TRBV29-1; D: .; DNA: TGCAGCACCGGAGGGAATGAGCAGTTCTTC; CDR3: CSTGGNEQFF
J: TRBJ1-6; size: .; V: TRBV4-2; D: TRBD1; DNA: TGTGCCAGCAGCCCATCCGGGACAGGGGGCTCACCCCTCCACTTT; CDR3: CASSPSGTGGSPLHF
J: TRBJ1-5; size: .; V: TRBV30; D: .; DNA: TGTGCCTGGGGAAATCAGCCCCAGCATTTT; CDR3: CAWGNQPQHF
J: TRBJ2-7; size: .; V: TRBV29-1; D: .; DNA: TGCAGCGTTTCCCAGGGCCCCTACGAGCAGTACTTC; CDR3: CSVSQGPYEQYF
J: TRBJ2-2; size: .; V: TRBV9; D: TRBD1; DNA: TGTGCCAGCAGCGTAGCCGGGACAGGGTGGACCACCGGGGAGCTGTTTTTT; CDR3: CASSVAGTGWTTGELFF
J: TRBJ1-3; size: .; V: TRBV7-9; D: .; DNA: TGTGCCAGCAGCTTAGACGGTGCAGACACCATATATTTT; CDR3: CASSLDGADTIYF
J: TRBJ1-5; size: .; V: TRBV28; D: .; DNA: TGTGCCAGCAAGAAGATCTCGAATCAGCCCCAGCATTTT; CDR3: CASKKISNQPQHF
J: TRBJ1-6; size: medium-sized; V: TRBV6-5; D: .; DNA: TGTGCCAGCAGTTACTCAGGGACCCATAATTCACCCCTCCACTTT; CDR3: CASSYSGTHNSPLHF
J: TRBJ1-1; size: .; V: TRBV6-5; D: .; DNA: TGTGCCAGCAGTTCACAGGGTCTTGGGACTGAAGCTTTCTTT; CDR3: CASSSQGLGTEAFF
J: TRBJ2-1; size: .; V: TRBV5-1; D: TRBD2; DNA: TGCGCCAGCAGCTTGTTACTAGCGGACAATGAGCAGTTCTTC; CDR3: CASSLLLADNEQFF
J: TRBJ1-5; size: once; V: TRBV4-1; D: .; DNA: TGCGCCAGCAGCCCCGAGATTGATCAGCCCCAGCATTTT; CDR3: CASSPEIDQPQHF
J: TRBJ2-3; size: .; V: TRBV9; D: .; DNA: TGTGCCAGCAGCCCCCGGACTTCAACTAGCACAGATACGCAGTATTTT; CDR3: CASSPRTSTSTDTQYF
J: TRBJ1-6; size: .; V: TRBV7-2; D: TRBD1; DNA: TGTGCCAGCAGCTTAGCCTTAGACAGGGGCGGTTCACCCCTCCACTTT; CDR3: CASSLALDRGGSPLHF
J: TRBJ1-4; size: .; V: TRBV4-2; D: TRBD1; DNA: TGTGCCAGCAGCCAGGGGACAGGCCCAACTAATGAAAAACTGTTTTTT; CDR3: CASSQGTGPTNEKLFF
J: TRBJ2-4; size: once; V: TRBV6-5; D: TRBD1; DNA: TGTGCCAGCACCCAGGACAGGGGGGGAAACATTCAGTACTTC; CDR3: CASTQDRGGNIQYF
J: TRBJ2-6; size: .; V: TRBV29-1; D: .; DNA: TGCAGCGTTGAGGGGACGGGGGCCAACGTCCTGACTTTC; CDR3: CSVEGTGANVLTF
J: TRBJ1-5; size: few; V: TRBV19; D: .; DNA: TGTGCCAGTAGTTTCTCTAAGCGGGGGAACCAGCCCCAGCATTTT; CDR3: CASSFSKRGNQPQHF
J: TRBJ2-5; size: .; V: TRBV28; D: TRBD2; DNA: TGTGCCAGCAGTTTATTGACTAGCGGGGAGGAGGAGACCCAGTACTTC; CDR3: CASSLLTSGEEETQYF
J: TRBJ1-4; size: .; V: TRBV28; D: TRBD1; DNA: TGTGCCAGCAGTTCCCCACGTGGAAACAGGGGTGAAAAACTGTTTTTT; CDR3: CASSSPRGNRGEKLFF
J: TRBJ1-3; size: once; V: TRBV5-1; D: .; DNA: TGCGCCAGCAGCTTGGAAGCCAGGGATGGAAACACCATATATTTT; CDR3: CASSLEARDGNTIYF
J: TRBJ2-3; size: few; V: TRBV28; D: .; DNA: TGTGCCAGCAGTCCCCAGAGGCTTTTCACAGATACGCAGTATTTT; CDR3: CASSPQRLFTDTQYF
J: TRBJ1-2; size: medium-sized; V: TRBV2; D: .; DNA: TGTGCCAGCAGTGAAAGGGGCCCAAACTATGGCTACACCTTC; CDR3: CASSERGPNYGYTF
J: TRBJ1-4; size: .; V: TRBV6-1; D: TRBD1; DNA: TGTGCCAGCAGTGATCAGGGGGCAGCAACTAATGAAAAACTGTTTTTT; CDR3: CASSDQGAATNEKLFF
J: TRBJ2-7; size: .; V: TRBV19; D: .; DNA: TGTGCCAGTGGTAGCCCCTACGAGCAGTACTTC; CDR3: CASGSPYEQYF
J: TRBJ2-1; size: .; V: TRBV28; D: TRBD2; DNA: TGTGCCAGCAGGTCTAGCGGGGGTTACAATGAGCAGTTCTTC; CDR3: CASRSSGGYNEQFF
J: TRBJ1-1; size: .; V: TRBV6-5; D: .; DNA: TGTGCCAGCAGTCTTCGGTACGGCACTGAAGCTTTCTTT; CDR3: CASSLRYGTEAFF
J: TRBJ1-5; size: .; V: TRBV28; D: TRBD1; DNA: TGTGCCAGCAGTGGGGGACAGGGGATACAGCCCCAGCATTTT; CDR3: CASSGGQGIQPQHF
J: TRBJ2-3; size: few; V: TRBV27; D: TRBD2; DNA: TGTGCCAGCAGTCGGCGTAGGACTAGCCTGCCTCAAGACTCCACAGATACGCAGTATTTT; CDR3: CASSRRRTSLPQDSTDTQYF
J: TRBJ1-6; size: .; V: TRBV5-6; D: .; DNA: TGTGCCAGCAGCTTGGTAGATGCGGGCTCACCCCTCCACTTT; CDR3: CASSLVDAGSPLHF
J: TRBJ2-3; size: once; V: TRBV13; D: .; DNA: TGTGCCAGCAGCATCTTAGTAGATACGCAGTATTTT; CDR3: CASSILVDTQYF
J: TRBJ2-7; size: .; V: TRBV7-9; D: .; DNA: TGTGCCAGCAGCTTCAACTACGAGCAGTACTTC; CDR3: CASSFNYEQYF
J: TRBJ2-7; size: .; V: TRBV20-1; D: .; DNA: TGCAGTGCGGGCCCCTTCGAGCAGTACTTC; CDR3: CSAGPFEQYF
J: TRBJ1-2; size: .; V: TRBV7-9; D: .; DNA: TGTGCCAGCAGCTTAGCTTCCTATGGCTACACCTTC; CDR3: CASSLASYGYTF
J: TRBJ2-3; size: .; V: TRBV10-3; D: TRBD2; DNA: TGTGCCATCAGACTAGCGGGGGAAACAGATACGCAGTATTTT; CDR3: CAIRLAGETDTQYF
J: TRBJ2-3; size: .; V: TRBV11-2; D: .; DNA: TGTGCCAGCAGCTTGGGGGGCTATCCCGCAGATACGCAGTATTTT; CDR3: CASSLGGYPADTQYF
J: TRBJ1-5; size: .; V: TRBV6-6; D: .; DNA: TGTGCCAGCAGTTCCTCTCAGGCGCCAGAGGTCAGCCCCCAGCATTTT; CDR3: CASSSSQAPEVSPQHF
J: TRBJ1-5; size: .; V: TRBV6-6; D: .; DNA: TGTGCCAGCAGGCATTTCATCGGGTCGGATCAGCCCCAGCATTTT; CDR3: CASRHFIGSDQPQHF
J: TRBJ1-5; size: .; V: TRBV10-2; D: .; DNA: TGCGCCAGCATGGCGGGGTTCAATCAGCCCCAGCATTTT; CDR3: CASMAGFNQPQHF
J: TRBJ2-2; size: .; V: TRBV19; D: .; DNA: TGTGCCAGTAGCACCCCCCGGATGGCAGGAACCGGGGAGCTGTTTTTT; CDR3: CASSTPRMAGTGELFF
J: TRBJ1-4; size: few; V: TRBV4-2; D: .; DNA: TGTGCCAGCAGCCCGTCCTCCGACAGGGAAAAACTGTTTTTT; CDR3: CASSPSSDREKLFF
J: TRBJ2-5; size: .; V: TRBV19; D: .; DNA: TGTGCCAGTAGTATCAACGCCCAAGAGACCCAGTACTTC; CDR3: CASSINAQETQYF
J: TRBJ2-7; size: .; V: TRBV7-3; D: TRBD2; DNA: TGTGCCAGCAGCCCTCGGGGGGGCCGTTCCTACGAGCAGTACTTC; CDR3: CASSPRGGRSYEQYF
J: TRBJ2-3; size: .; V: TRBV5-1; D: TRBD2; DNA: TGCGCCAGCAGCGTCCGGACTAGCGAGAACACAGATACGCAGTATTTT; CDR3: CASSVRTSENTDTQYF
J: TRBJ2-1; size: .; V: TRBV28; D: TRBD2; DNA: TGTGCCAGCAGTTTCTCCCTAGCGGGGGGCTACAATGAGCAGTTCTTC; CDR3: CASSFSLAGGYNEQFF
J: TRBJ1-3; size: .; V: TRBV19; D: .; DNA: TGTGCCAGTAGTATGAGTTCGGCTGGAAACACCATATATTTT; CDR3: CASSMSSAGNTIYF
J: TRBJ1-2; size: .; V: TRBV7-2; D: .; DNA: TGTGCCAGCAGCTTGGACGTTAACTATGGCTACACCTTC; CDR3: CASSLDVNYGYTF
J: TRBJ1-1; size: .; V: TRBV7-9; D: .; DNA: TGTGCCAGCAGCTTAGACCGGGAAGCTTTCTTT; CDR3: CASSLDREAFF
J: TRBJ1-1; size: .; V: TRBV6-4; D: .; DNA: TGTGCCAGCAGTGACTCGGATAACACTGAAGCTTTCTTT; CDR3: CASSDSDNTEAFF
J: TRBJ2-3; size: once; V: TRBV20-1; D: .; DNA: TGCAGTGCGAATACCGAAGGAACGCAGTATTTT; CDR3: CSANTEGTQYF
J: TRBJ2-2; size: .; V: TRBV7-2; D: .; DNA: TGTGCCAGCAGACTACGTCGGAACACCGGGGAGCTGTTTTTT; CDR3: CASRLRRNTGELFF
J: TRBJ2-2; size: .; V: TRBV9; D: .; DNA: TGTGCCAGCAGATCGGGGGACACCGGGGAGCTGTTTTTT; CDR3: CASRSGDTGELFF
J: TRBJ1-5; size: .; V: TRBV15; D: TRBD1; DNA: TGTGCCACCAGCCCACGGACAGGACGCAATCAGCCCCAGCATTTT; CDR3: CATSPRTGRNQPQHF
J: TRBJ2-3; size: .; V: TRBV7-9; D: .; DNA: TGTGCCAGCAGCTTCGTAGGGGCCGGCACAGATACGCAGTATTTT; CDR3: CASSFVGAGTDTQYF
J: TRBJ2-3; size: once; V: TRBV19; D: TRBD1; DNA: TGTGCCAGTAGTGAGGACAGGGGGTATACGCAGTATTTT; CDR3: CASSEDRGYTQYF